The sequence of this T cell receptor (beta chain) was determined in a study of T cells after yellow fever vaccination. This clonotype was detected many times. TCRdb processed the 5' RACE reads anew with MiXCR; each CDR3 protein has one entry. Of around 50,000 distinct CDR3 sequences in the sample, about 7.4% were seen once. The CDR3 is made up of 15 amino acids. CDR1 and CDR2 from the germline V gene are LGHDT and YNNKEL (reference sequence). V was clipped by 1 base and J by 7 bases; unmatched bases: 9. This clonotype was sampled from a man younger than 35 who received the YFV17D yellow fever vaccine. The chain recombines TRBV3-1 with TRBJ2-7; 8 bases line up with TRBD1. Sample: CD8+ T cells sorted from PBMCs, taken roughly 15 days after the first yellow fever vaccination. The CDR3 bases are TGTGCCAGCAGCCAAGGCGCGACAGGGGCATGGGAGCAGTACTTC. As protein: CASSQGATGAWEQYF.